This T cell receptor (beta chain) appears in the sequencing data of a study of OX40 agonist ivuxolimab in advanced cancers. Study at large: Patients got intravenous ivuxolimab at 0.01 to 10 mg/kg every 2 weeks.

With 1 base removed from V and 3 bases from J, the gap between germline ends came to 9 bases. Germline values: CDR1 MNHEY, CDR2 SVGAGI. The CDR3 runs to 14 residues. Assay: immunoSEQ multiplex PCR; the TCRdb copy retains only in-frame clones and omits some. The sample lists 35,000 to 40,000 clones, 70% to 85% occurring once. The rearrangement links TRBV6-5 to TRBJ1-1; maybe TRBD1 (6 bases). This material consisted of CD4+ or CD8+ T cells sorted from blood, taken in a trial of the OX40 agonist ivuxolimab. The source of this sequence is an adult with an advanced solid tumor such as melanoma, head and neck, liver or kidney cancer. CDR3 coding DNA: TGTGCCAGCAGTTACTGGGGGGCGGACACTGAAGCTTTCTTT. This sequence encodes CASSYWGADTEAFF.